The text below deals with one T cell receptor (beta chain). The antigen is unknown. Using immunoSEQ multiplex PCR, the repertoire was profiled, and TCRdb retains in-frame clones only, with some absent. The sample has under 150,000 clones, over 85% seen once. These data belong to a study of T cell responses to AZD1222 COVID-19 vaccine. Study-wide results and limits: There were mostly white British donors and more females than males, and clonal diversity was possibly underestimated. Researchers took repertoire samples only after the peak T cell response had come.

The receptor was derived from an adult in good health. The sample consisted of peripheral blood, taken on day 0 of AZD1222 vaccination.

Here the CDR3 reads CASSQAGGQETQYF. In DNA, the CDR3 is TGTGCCAGCAGCCAAGCGGGGGGGCAAGAGACCCAGTACTTC. The rearrangement uses TRBV3-1 (or the pseudogene TRBV3-2) and TRBJ2-5, with 8 nucleotides matching TRBD2. The CDR3 length is 14 residues. J was trimmed by 2 bases and V by 1 base; bases with no gene match: 0. In germline, CDR1 is LGHDT, CDR2 YNNKEL (reference sequence).